Listed below are T cell receptor beta chains from one sample, sequenced in a study of T-cell reconstitution after alpha-beta-depleted transplantation in children. TCRdb recomputed calls from the PCR reads with MiXCR, one row per CDR3 protein. Found here are about 160,000 distinct CDR3 sequences, approximately 12% of them singletons; the top ten hold roughly 13%. Sample: PBMCs, taken before TCRalphabeta/CD19-depleted stem cell transplant. The receptors originated from a boy younger than 10 with acute myeloid leukemia, due to receive a stem cell transplant. CDR3s include the opening cysteine and the closing phenylalanine or tryptophan. D genes are given only for firm matches. The listing skips clone size in some rows; elsewhere it reads once, few, many or a size class.

V gene,J gene,D gene,clone size,CDR3 DNA,CDR3 protein
TRBV10-1,TRBJ2-4,-,many,TGCGCCAGCAGTGAGGCACTAGAAAACATTCAGTACTTC,CASSEALENIQYF
TRBV12-3/TRBV12-4,TRBJ1-5,-,many,TGTGCCAGCAGTTTAGAGAGGGGCGGCAATCAGCCCCAGCATTTT,CASSLERGGNQPQHF
TRBV3-1,TRBJ2-5,-,many,TGTGCCAGCAGCCAACTGGGAGAGACCCAGTACTTC,CASSQLGETQYF
TRBV24-1,TRBJ1-4,TRBD1,many,TGTGCCACCAGCCCAGGGGGGAGTAATGAAAAACTGTTTTTT,CATSPGGSNEKLFF
TRBV6-1,TRBJ2-5,TRBD1,many,TGTGCCAGCAGTGAAAGAATGACAGGGTCCTTTGAGACCCAGTACTTC,CASSERMTGSFETQYF
TRBV7-9,TRBJ2-5,-,many,TGTGCCAGCAAATCCAGCGGAGCGTCAGAGACCCAGTACTTC,CASKSSGASETQYF
TRBV4-1,TRBJ2-1,TRBD2,many,TGCGCCAGCAGCCTCAGAACGGACCCTACTAGCGGGAGTCAGAATGAGCAGTTCTTC,CASSLRTDPTSGSQNEQFF
TRBV7-3,TRBJ2-3,TRBD2,many,TGTGCCAGCAGCCAAGGACTAGCGGGAGTCATTGCAGATACGCAGTATTTT,CASSQGLAGVIADTQYF
TRBV7-8,TRBJ2-7,TRBD1,many,TGTGCCAGCAGCTTAGGGACAGGGAAGGCCTACGAGCAGTACTTC,CASSLGTGKAYEQYF
TRBV27,TRBJ1-6,-,many,TGTGCCAGCATCCTCGGGACCGGCAATTCACCCCTCCACTTT,CASILGTGNSPLHF
TRBV7-8,TRBJ2-3,-,many,TGTGCCAGCAGCTTGCGGGACCTAAGCACAGATACGCAGTATTTT,CASSLRDLSTDTQYF
TRBV7-8,TRBJ2-7,-,many,TGTGCCAGCAGCTCCAGGGTGGGATACGAGCAGTACTTC,CASSSRVGYEQYF
TRBV20-1,TRBJ2-3,TRBD1,many,TGCAGTGCCGACCAACCAGGACAGGGGGCCACAGATACGCAGTATTTT,CSADQPGQGATDTQYF
TRBV6-5,TRBJ1-6,-,many,TGTGCCAGCAGTTACTCGGGTGACGCTCATTCACCCCTCCACTTT,CASSYSGDAHSPLHF
TRBV7-2,TRBJ2-7,-,many,TGTGCCAGCAGCCTCCGGGACGGATTCTACGAGCAGTACTTC,CASSLRDGFYEQYF
TRBV6-2/TRBV6-3,TRBJ2-7,TRBD1,many,TGTGCCAGCAGTTACGTGAGACAGGGTGACGAGCAGTACTTC,CASSYVRQGDEQYF
TRBV20-1,TRBJ2-2,-,many,TGCAGTGCTAGAGCATACAGGGCCGGGGAGCTGTTTTTT,CSARAYRAGELFF
TRBV20-1,TRBJ1-3,-,few,TGCAGTGCCGGCGGCAGCTCTGGAAACACCATATATTTT,CSAGGSSGNTIYF
TRBV19,TRBJ2-1,-,-,TGTGCCAGTAGTATCCCGGGCAATGAGCAGTTCTTC,CASSIPGNEQFF
TRBV11-2,TRBJ2-3,TRBD2,many,TGTGCCAGCAGCCTGGGGACTAGCGGGGGTAAAGATACGCAGTATTTT,CASSLGTSGGKDTQYF
TRBV4-1,TRBJ1-5,-,many,TGCGCCAGCAGCCAAGAGTGGGGAGGGGCTCAGCCCCAGCATTTT,CASSQEWGGAQPQHF
TRBV5-1,TRBJ2-1,TRBD1,many,TGCGCCAGCAGCTTGGTGGGACAGGGGGCAGGGAATGAGCAGTTCTTC,CASSLVGQGAGNEQFF
TRBV5-1,TRBJ1-4,-,many,TGCGCCAGCAGCTTCGGGACAAATGAAAAACTGTTTTTT,CASSFGTNEKLFF
TRBV20-1,TRBJ2-4,TRBD2,many,TGCAGTGCTACAAGCGGGAAAGGGGCCAAAAACATTCAGTACTTC,CSATSGKGAKNIQYF
TRBV20-1,TRBJ2-7,TRBD2,many,TGCAGTGCTAGATTAAGGGGAACTAGCGGTTCCTACGAGCAGTACTTC,CSARLRGTSGSYEQYF
TRBV5-1,TRBJ2-3,TRBD2,many,TGCGCCAGCAGATCCCTCGGGAGCGGGGACACAGATACGCAGTATTTT,CASRSLGSGDTDTQYF
TRBV4-2,TRBJ2-7,TRBD1,many,TGTGCCAGCAGACCGGGACAGGGAGATTACGAGCAGTACTTC,CASRPGQGDYEQYF
TRBV15,TRBJ2-3,-,many,TGTGCCACCAGCAACCCAGGAGGCCCGGGAGTGGTGACAGATACGCAGTATTTT,CATSNPGGPGVVTDTQYF
TRBV5-1,TRBJ2-5,TRBD2,many,TGCGCCAGCATTCAAGGGACTAGCGGGAGGGCGGCATACCAAGAGACCCAGTACTTC,CASIQGTSGRAAYQETQYF
TRBV24-1,TRBJ1-3,TRBD1,many,TGTGCCACCAGTGATTCCCACCGGGACAGGGCTTCCGGAAACACCATATATTTT,CATSDSHRDRASGNTIYF
TRBV12-3/TRBV12-4,TRBJ2-7,-,many,TGTGCCAGCAGTTTAATCTTTGGGCAGCAGTACGAGCAGTACTTC,CASSLIFGQQYEQYF
TRBV4-2,TRBJ1-2,TRBD1,many,TGTGCCAGCAGCCCTCAGGACAGGGACCCAACCTATGGCTACACCTTC,CASSPQDRDPTYGYTF